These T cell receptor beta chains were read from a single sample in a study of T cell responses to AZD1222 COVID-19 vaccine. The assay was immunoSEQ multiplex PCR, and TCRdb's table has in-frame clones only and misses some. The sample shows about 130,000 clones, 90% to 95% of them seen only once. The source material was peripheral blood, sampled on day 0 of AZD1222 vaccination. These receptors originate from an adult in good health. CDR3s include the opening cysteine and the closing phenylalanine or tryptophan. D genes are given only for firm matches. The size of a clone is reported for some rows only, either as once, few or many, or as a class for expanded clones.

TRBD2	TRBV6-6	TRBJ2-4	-	TGTGCCAGCAGTCAAATTAGCGGGGGGGCCTTTATGTACATTCAGTACTTC	CASSQISGGAFMYIQYF
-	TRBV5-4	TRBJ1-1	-	TGTGCCAGCAGCTTGGTCACAGGCACTGAAGCTTTCTTT	CASSLVTGTEAFF
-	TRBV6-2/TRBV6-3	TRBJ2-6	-	TGTGCCAGCAGTTACCCGCTACAGACAGGCATCTCTGGGGCCAACGTCCTGACTTTC	CASSYPLQTGISGANVLTF
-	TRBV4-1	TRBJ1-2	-	TGCGCCAGCAGCCAAGATAAACAGAAAAACTATGGCTACACCTTC	CASSQDKQKNYGYTF
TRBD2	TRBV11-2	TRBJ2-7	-	TGTGCCAGCAGCTTAGTGGCTAGCGGGGGTTACCTCTCCTACGAGCAGTACTTC	CASSLVASGGYLSYEQYF
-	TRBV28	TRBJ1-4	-	TGTGCGGCCAGTAGCAGGGACGCAACTAATGAAAAACTGTTTTTT	CAASSRDATNEKLFF
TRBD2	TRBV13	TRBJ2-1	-	TGTGCCAGCAGCCCTCGACTAGCGGGAGTCGCCAACAATGAGCAGTTCTTC	CASSPRLAGVANNEQFF
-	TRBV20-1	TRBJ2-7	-	TGCAGTGCGAGCCTTCGGGTCGAGCAGTACTTC	CSASLRVEQYF
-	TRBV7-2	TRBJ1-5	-	TGTGCCAGCAGCTTACCAGGGCTTGGCAATCAGCCCCAGCATTTT	CASSLPGLGNQPQHF
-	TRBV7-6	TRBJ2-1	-	TGTGCCAGCAGCTTAGTATCCCGGGAAATGTCCAATGAGCAGTTCTTC	CASSLVSREMSNEQFF
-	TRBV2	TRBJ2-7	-	TGTGCCAGCAGTTTGGGACTGGCCTCCTACGAGCAGTACTTC	CASSLGLASYEQYF
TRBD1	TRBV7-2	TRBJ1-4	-	TGTGCCAGCAGCTTAGGAGGACAGGGTTTTAATGAAAAACTGTTTTTT	CASSLGGQGFNEKLFF
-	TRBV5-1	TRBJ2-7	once	TGCGCCAGCAGCTTGAGTCTACGGGGGAGGGGGAGCTCCTACGAGCAGTACTTC	CASSLSLRGRGSSYEQYF
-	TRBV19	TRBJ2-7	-	TGTGCCAGCAGGAATGAAAAATACGAGCAGTACTTC	CASRNEKYEQYF
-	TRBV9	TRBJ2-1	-	TGTGCCAGCAGCAGGGAGCAGGGGTCCTACAATGAGCAGTTCTTC	CASSREQGSYNEQFF
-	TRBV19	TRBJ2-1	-	TGTGCCAGTAGTAATAAGGGTAACTACAATGAGCAGTTCTTC	CASSNKGNYNEQFF
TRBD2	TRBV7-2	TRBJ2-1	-	TGTGCCAGCAGCTTAGGCAGCGGGACCCACAATGAGCAGTTCTTC	CASSLGSGTHNEQFF
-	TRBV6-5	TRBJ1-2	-	TGTGCCAGCAGCACAGGGACCAACTATGGCTACACCTTC	CASSTGTNYGYTF
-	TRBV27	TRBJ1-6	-	TGTGCCAGCAGTTTAGCGGGGCAGCTAAATTCACCCCTCCACTTT	CASSLAGQLNSPLHF
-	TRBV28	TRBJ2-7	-	TGTGCCAGCAGTGCCCGGGACTGGGACGACTACGAGCAGTACTTC	CASSARDWDDYEQYF
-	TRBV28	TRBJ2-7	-	TGTGCCAGCAGTTTCATGTCGGACAGTTCCTACGAGCAGTACTTC	CASSFMSDSSYEQYF
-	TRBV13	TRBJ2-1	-	TGTGCCAGCAGCTCAAAACAGGGAATCAATGAGCAGTTCTTC	CASSSKQGINEQFF
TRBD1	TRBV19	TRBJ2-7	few	TGTGCCAGTAGTTCGGACAGGGTGGGCCCTGGCGAGCAGTACTTC	CASSSDRVGPGEQYF
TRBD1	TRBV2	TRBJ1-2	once	TGTGCCAGCAGTGGAGACAGGGGGGGCTACACCTTC	CASSGDRGGYTF
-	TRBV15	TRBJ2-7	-	TGTGCCACCAGCAGAGAGTACCCAAGGAGCGAGCAGTACTTC	CATSREYPRSEQYF
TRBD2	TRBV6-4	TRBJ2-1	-	TGTGCCAGCAGTGAGCTAGCGGGAGGGGTCAATGAGCAGTTCTTC	CASSELAGGVNEQFF
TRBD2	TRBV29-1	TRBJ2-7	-	TGCAGCGCCGGACTCAGAGCGGGAGGGACTTCCTACGAGCAGTACTTC	CSAGLRAGGTSYEQYF
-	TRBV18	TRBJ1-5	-	TGTGCCAGCTCACCCTCAGGGGTAATGGGCAATCAGCCCCAGCATTTT	CASSPSGVMGNQPQHF
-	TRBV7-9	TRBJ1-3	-	TGTGCCAGCAGCTTGGGCCCGGGCACTGGAAACACCATATATTTT	CASSLGPGTGNTIYF
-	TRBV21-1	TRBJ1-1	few	TGTGCCAGCAGCAAAGCACACTGGGGGCGCGTAGGAACTGAAGCTTTCTTT	CASSKAHWGRVGTEAFF
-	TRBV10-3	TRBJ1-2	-	TGTGCCATCCGGGGGGCGGGCCGGGGTGGCTACACCTTC	CAIRGAGRGGYTF
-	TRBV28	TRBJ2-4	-	TGTGCCAGCAGCCCCTTGATTAACATTCAGTACTTC	CASSPLINIQYF
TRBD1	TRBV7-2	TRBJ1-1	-	TGTGCCAGCAGCTTGGTACAGGGGGCTTCTGTGGCTTTCTTT	CASSLVQGASVAFF
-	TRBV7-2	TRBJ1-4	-	TGTGCCAGCAGCCAGGCCCGATTTAATGAAAAACTGTTTTTT	CASSQARFNEKLFF
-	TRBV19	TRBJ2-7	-	TGTGCCAGTAGTATAGTTGGAGGGGGCAACGAGCAGTACTTC	CASSIVGGGNEQYF
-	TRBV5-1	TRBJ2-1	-	TGCGCCAGCAGCTTAACCGGGACTTACAATGAGCAGTTCTTC	CASSLTGTYNEQFF
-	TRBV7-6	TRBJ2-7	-	TGTGCCAGCAGAGAGAGCACAGGGAACTACGAGCAGTACTTC	CASRESTGNYEQYF